This T cell receptor beta chain was sequenced in a study of T cell responses to AZD1222 COVID-19 vaccine. The study's findings and limits: Two AZD1222 doses significantly raised spike-specific TCR breadth and depth over controls.

As to this clone: What it binds is unknown.

The CDR3 length is 14 residues. Germline assignment: CDR1 SGHRS and CDR2 YFSETQ. V shed 2 bases and J shed 7 bases, with 15 bases lying between them. TCRdb keeps only in-frame clones here, not all; method: immunoSEQ multiplex PCR. The table records about 120,000 clones, 70% to 90% of them present only once. The V gene is TRBV5-1, the J gene TRBJ1-2; D remains unclear. The material sequenced was peripheral blood, taken on day 0 of AZD1222 vaccination. This TCR came from an adult in good health. The CDR3 coding sequence is TGCGCCAGCAGCTTACTCGGGCTCGACGGTGGCTACACCTTC. Amino acid sequence: CASSLLGLDGGYTF.